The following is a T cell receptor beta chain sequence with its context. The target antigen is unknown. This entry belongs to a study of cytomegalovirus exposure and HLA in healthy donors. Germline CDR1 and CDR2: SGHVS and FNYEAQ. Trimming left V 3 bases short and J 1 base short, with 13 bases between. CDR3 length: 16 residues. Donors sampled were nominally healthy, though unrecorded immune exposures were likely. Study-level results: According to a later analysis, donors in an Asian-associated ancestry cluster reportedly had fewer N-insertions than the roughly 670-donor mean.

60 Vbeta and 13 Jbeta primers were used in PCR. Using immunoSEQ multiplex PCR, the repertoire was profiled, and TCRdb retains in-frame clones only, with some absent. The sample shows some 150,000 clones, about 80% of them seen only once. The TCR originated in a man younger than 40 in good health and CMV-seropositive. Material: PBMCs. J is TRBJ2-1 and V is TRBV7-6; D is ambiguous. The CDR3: CASSFGREQSYNEQFF. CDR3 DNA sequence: TGTGCCAGCAGCTTCGGTCGTGAGCAATCCTACAATGAGCAGTTCTTC.